This T cell receptor (beta chain) stems from a study of blood T cell repertoires in COVID-19. Study summary: COVID-19 samples, acute and convalescent, were from the United States, Italy and Spain.

In the original analysis: For nucleated cells, counts were estimated from reference gene primer amplification. This table comes from immunoSEQ multiplex PCR, and its TCRdb copy is limited to in-frame clones, with some not included. That table furnishes V, J and clone size, whereas the DNA furnished D and trimming. Counted here are 100,000 to 150,000 clones, approximately 90% occurring once; the ten biggest clones make up 1.5%. This CDR3 region has 14 residues. V lost 3 bases to trimming and J lost 1 base, with 10 bases between them. Germline lookup yields CDR1 SGDLS and CDR2 YYNGEE. This receptor was identified in a human donor in a cohort sampled during active COVID-19. The J gene is TRBJ2-5, the V gene TRBV9, with a weak D call TRBD2 (5 bases). The sample consisted of peripheral blood. This CDR3 is CASSGRTVQETQYF. The CDR3 DNA sequence: TGTGCCAGCAGCGGAAGGACTGTCCAAGAGACCCAGTACTTC.